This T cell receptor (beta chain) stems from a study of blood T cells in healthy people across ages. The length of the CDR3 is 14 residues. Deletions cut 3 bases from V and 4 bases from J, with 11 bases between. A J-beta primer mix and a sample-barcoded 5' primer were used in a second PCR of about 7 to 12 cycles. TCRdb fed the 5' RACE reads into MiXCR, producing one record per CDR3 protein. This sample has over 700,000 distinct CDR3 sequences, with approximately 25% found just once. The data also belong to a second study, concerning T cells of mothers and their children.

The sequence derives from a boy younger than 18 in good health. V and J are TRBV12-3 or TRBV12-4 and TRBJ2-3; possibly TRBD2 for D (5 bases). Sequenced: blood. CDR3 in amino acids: CASSFPGWSDTQYF. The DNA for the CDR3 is TGTGCCAGCAGTTTCCCGGGGTGGTCAGATACGCAGTATTTT.